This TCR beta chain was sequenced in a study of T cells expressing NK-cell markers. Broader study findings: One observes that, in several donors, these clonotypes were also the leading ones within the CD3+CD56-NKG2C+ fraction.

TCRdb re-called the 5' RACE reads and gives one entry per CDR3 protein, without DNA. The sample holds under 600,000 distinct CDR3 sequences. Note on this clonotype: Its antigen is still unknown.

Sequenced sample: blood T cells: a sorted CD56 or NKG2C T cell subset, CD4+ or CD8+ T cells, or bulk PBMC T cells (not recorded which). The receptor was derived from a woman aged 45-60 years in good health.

CDR3 protein: CSARGGSGRQEQFF. The chain joins TRBV20-1 to TRBJ2-1; TCRdb's D gene call, TRBD2, goes unchecked for lack of DNA. From germline, CDR1 is DFQATT and CDR2 SNEGSKA (reference sequence). CDR3 size: 14 residues.